The rows below give T cell receptor beta chains drawn from one sample of a study of OX40 agonist ivuxolimab in advanced cancers. The assay was immunoSEQ multiplex PCR, and TCRdb's table has in-frame clones only and misses some. The table lists more than 50,000 clones, around 79% of them singletons. The sequences come from CD4+ or CD8+ T cells sorted from blood, collected in a trial of the OX40 agonist ivuxolimab. All receptors come from an adult with an advanced solid tumor such as melanoma, head and neck, liver or kidney cancer. The CDR3 runs from the conserved cysteine through the conserved F or W. The D gene is left open where the match is weak. Size tells how often a clone was seen (once, few, many) or the class of an expanded clone, and some rows leave it out.

cdr3_aa cdr3_nt v_call clone_size j_call d_call
CASSYSGGRGYTF TGTGCCAGCAGTTACTCGGGGGGCCGGGGCTACACCTTC TRBV6-5 NA TRBJ1-2 NA
CASSLLGGTGRRLGEKLFF TGTGCCAGCAGTTTATTAGGTGGGACAGGGAGAAGGTTAGGGGAAAAACTGTTTTTT TRBV28 NA TRBJ1-4 TRBD1
CASSFKGNGYTF TGTGCCAGCAGCTTCAAGGGAAATGGCTACACCTTC TRBV11-2 few TRBJ1-2 NA
CASSLDKGYYNEQFF TGCGCCAGCAGCTTGGATAAGGGTTACTACAATGAGCAGTTCTTC TRBV5-1 NA TRBJ2-1 NA
CASNWGRLGNQPQHF TGTGCCAGTAACTGGGGGCGTCTAGGCAATCAGCCCCAGCATTTT TRBV5-8 NA TRBJ1-5 NA
CASTPRLPGTGGFSGANVLTF TGTGCCAGCACCCCCCGACTTCCCGGGACAGGAGGATTCTCTGGGGCCAACGTCCTGACTTTC TRBV21-1 NA TRBJ2-6 NA
CASSLDPGTDTEAFF TGTGCCAGCAGCTTAGATCCGGGGACGGACACTGAAGCTTTCTTT TRBV7-3 few TRBJ1-1 NA
CAIRGTSSGRTDYNEQFF TGTGCCATCAGGGGAACCTCTAGCGGGCGGACGGACTACAATGAGCAGTTCTTC TRBV10-3 NA TRBJ2-1 TRBD2
CASIWDWTSGRKEETQYF TGTGCCAGCATTTGGGATTGGACTAGCGGGAGGAAAGAAGAGACCCAGTACTTC TRBV7-9 NA TRBJ2-5 TRBD2
CASRQTGGGNTIYF TGTGCCAGCAGACAGACAGGGGGCGGAAACACCATATATTTT TRBV2 NA TRBJ1-3 TRBD1
CASSTSGSADTQYF TGTGCCAGCTCAACTAGCGGGAGTGCAGATACGCAGTATTTT TRBV18 NA TRBJ2-3 TRBD2
CASSSHRDRGLIGGNEQFF TGTGCCAGCAGTTCCCACCGGGACAGGGGGCTAATAGGAGGGAATGAGCAGTTCTTC TRBV27 NA TRBJ2-1 TRBD1
CASSISQGQPQHF TGTGCCAGCAGCATATCCCAGGGCCAGCCCCAGCATTTT TRBV11-2 NA TRBJ1-5 NA
CASRPRDGVYNEQFF TGTGCCAGCAGACCCCGGGACGGAGTCTACAATGAGCAGTTCTTC TRBV6-6 NA TRBJ2-1 NA
CASSQAGSGNTIYF TGCGCCAGCAGCCAAGCCGGTTCTGGAAACACCATATATTTT TRBV4-1 NA TRBJ1-3 NA
CASSSSDGINEQFF TGTGCCAGCAGCTCCTCGGACGGGATCAATGAGCAGTTCTTC TRBV13 NA TRBJ2-1 NA
CAISETLAPEDTQYF TGTGCCATCAGTGAGACTCTCGCCCCGGAGGATACGCAGTATTTT TRBV10-3 NA TRBJ2-3 NA
CASSWGGTNEQFF TGTGCCAGCAGTTGGGGCGGTACCAATGAGCAGTTCTTC TRBV28 few TRBJ2-1 NA
CASSPDRDSGELFF TGTGCCAGCAGCCCCGACAGGGATTCCGGGGAGCTGTTTTTT TRBV7-9 NA TRBJ2-2 TRBD1
CASGLRTETQYF TGTGCTAGTGGTTTGAGGACCGAGACCCAGTACTTC TRBV12-5 NA TRBJ2-5 NA
CASSRTGQGNSPLHF TGTGCCAGCAGCAGAACGGGACAGGGGAATTCACCCCTCCACTTT TRBV7-8 few TRBJ1-6 TRBD1
CASSLMRGFGNEQFF TGTGCCAGCAGCTTAATGCGGGGATTCGGAAATGAGCAGTTCTTC TRBV7-3 NA TRBJ2-1 NA
CATTGNQETQYF TGTGCCACTACGGGTAATCAAGAGACCCAGTACTTC TRBV6-5 few TRBJ2-5 NA
CASSETGRGYGYTF TGTGCCAGCAGTGAAACGGGACGGGGCTATGGCTACACCTTC TRBV6-1 NA TRBJ1-2 NA
CASSYSYGYTF TGTGCCAGCAGTTACTCATACGGCTACACCTTC TRBV6-6 medium-sized TRBJ1-2 NA
CASNPPGGTEAFF TGTGCCAGCAACCCTCCAGGGGGCACTGAAGCTTTCTTT TRBV6-5 NA TRBJ1-1 TRBD1
CASSHDVETQYF TGTGCCAGCAGTCACGATGTCGAGACCCAGTACTTC TRBV2 NA TRBJ2-5 NA
CASSIKGLAGGMAKNIQYF TGTGCCAGTAGTATCAAAGGACTAGCGGGAGGGATGGCCAAAAACATTCAGTACTTC TRBV19 NA TRBJ2-4 TRBD2
CASSPIRTGGNEKLFF TGTGCCAGCTCACCGATACGGACAGGGGGAAATGAAAAACTGTTTTTT TRBV18 NA TRBJ1-4 TRBD1
CASSSRDREWDTEAFF TGTGCCAGCAGCTCCCGGGACAGGGAATGGGACACTGAAGCTTTCTTT TRBV7-2 NA TRBJ1-1 TRBD1
CASSQEREDYGYTF TGCGCCAGCAGCCAAGAACGGGAGGACTATGGCTACACCTTC TRBV4-1 NA TRBJ1-2 NA
CASSPDGSDTQYF TGTGCCAGCAGTCCCGACGGGAGCGATACGCAGTATTTT TRBV7-3 NA TRBJ2-3 NA
CSGRTTYEQYF TGCAGTGGACGGACGACCTACGAGCAGTACTTC TRBV20-1 NA TRBJ2-7 NA
CASSRQGDYGYTF TGTGCCAGCTCCAGGCAGGGGGACTATGGCTACACCTTC TRBV18 NA TRBJ1-2 TRBD1
CASSQAPGQGGAPQETQYF TGCGCCAGCAGCCAAGCGCCGGGACAGGGAGGGGCCCCCCAAGAGACCCAGTACTTC TRBV4-1 NA TRBJ2-5 TRBD1
CASSPSQMTYNTEAFF TGTGCCAGCAGCCCAAGCCAAATGACGTATAACACTGAAGCTTTCTTT TRBV4-2 few TRBJ1-1 NA
CASSRSWGTGELFF TGCGCCAGCAGCCGGTCGTGGGGCACCGGGGAGCTGTTTTTT TRBV4-1 NA TRBJ2-2 NA